This TCR beta chain was profiled in a study of CD8 T cells in ankylosing spondylitis. TCRdb reprocessed the 5' RACE reads via MiXCR and lists one record per CDR3 protein. Of 150,000 or so distinct CDR3 sequences in the sample, approximately 9.9% were seen once. The CDR3 length is 12 residues. The germline V and J ends were trimmed by 6 bases and 0 bases, with 5 bases remaining between them. Germline CDR1 is MNHEY and CDR2 is SMNVEV (reference sequence). This TCR derives from a female donor with ankylosing spondylitis or in good health (not recorded which). This chain connects TRBV27 to TRBJ1-2; no definite D call. Sequencing was done on a sample of blood, either unsorted or a sorted T cell fraction (not recorded which). CDR3 residues: CASRGPNYGYTF. CDR3 sequence (DNA): TGTGCCAGCAGAGGACCTAACTATGGCTACACCTTC.